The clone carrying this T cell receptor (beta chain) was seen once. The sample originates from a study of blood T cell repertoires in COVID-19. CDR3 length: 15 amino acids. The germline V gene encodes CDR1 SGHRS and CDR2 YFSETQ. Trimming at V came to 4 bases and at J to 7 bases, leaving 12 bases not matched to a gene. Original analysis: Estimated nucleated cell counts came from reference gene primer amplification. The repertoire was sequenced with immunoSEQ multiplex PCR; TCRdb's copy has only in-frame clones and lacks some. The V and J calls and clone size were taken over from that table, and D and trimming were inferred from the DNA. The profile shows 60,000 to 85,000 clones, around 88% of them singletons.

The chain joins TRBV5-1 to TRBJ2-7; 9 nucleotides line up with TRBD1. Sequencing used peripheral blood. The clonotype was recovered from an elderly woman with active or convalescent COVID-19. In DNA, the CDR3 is TGCGCCAGCAGCGAACGGACAGGGGACCCGGGAGAGCAGTACTTC. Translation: CASSERTGDPGEQYF.